This T cell receptor beta chain came from a study of T cells expressing NK-cell markers. Across the whole study: CD3+CD56+NKG2C+, CD3+CD56+NKG2C- and CD3+CD56-NKG2C+ T cells, once sorted, supplied the TCR beta repertoires. Seven sequenced donors out of eight were HCMV-seropositive, one seronegative.

As to this clonotype: Its antigen is not identified.

Study-wide findings and caveats: Whether the expanded NKG2C+ T cell clones recognized HCMV remained unclear.

The CDR3 runs 15 residues. The germline CDR1 and CDR2 sequences are LGHDT and YNNKEL (reference sequence). The cDNA for TCR beta came from 5'RACE template switching with UMIs. With the 5' RACE reads reprocessed, TCRdb shows one record per CDR3 protein and no DNA. The table for this sample gives around 280,000 distinct CDR3 sequences. Sequencing used blood T cells: a sorted CD56 or NKG2C T cell subset, CD4+ or CD8+ T cells, or bulk PBMC T cells (not recorded which). The genes are TRBV3-1 and TRBJ1-1. This TCR derives from a man aged 18 to 30 in good health. CDR3 in amino acids: CASSQGVKGYAEAFF.